This entry features one T cell receptor (beta chain) sequence. Assay: immunoSEQ multiplex PCR; the TCRdb copy retains only in-frame clones and omits some. The table records more than 100,000 clones, 85% to 95% of them present only once. Germline loops: CDR1 KGHSH, CDR2 LQKENI. This CDR3 contains 15 residues. V was pared by 3 bases and J by 5 bases, with 16 bases between. The sample comes from a study of T cell responses to AZD1222 COVID-19 vaccine. The gene calls are TRBV18 and TRBJ1-1; no reliable D call. The source of this sequence is an adult who received the AZD1222 COVID-19 vaccine. The sample consisted of peripheral blood, taken 28 days after the second AZD1222 dose. CDR3 DNA: TGTGCCAGCTCACCCACTTCTCCGAGGGATACTGAAGCTTTCTTT. Its translation is CASSPTSPRDTEAFF.